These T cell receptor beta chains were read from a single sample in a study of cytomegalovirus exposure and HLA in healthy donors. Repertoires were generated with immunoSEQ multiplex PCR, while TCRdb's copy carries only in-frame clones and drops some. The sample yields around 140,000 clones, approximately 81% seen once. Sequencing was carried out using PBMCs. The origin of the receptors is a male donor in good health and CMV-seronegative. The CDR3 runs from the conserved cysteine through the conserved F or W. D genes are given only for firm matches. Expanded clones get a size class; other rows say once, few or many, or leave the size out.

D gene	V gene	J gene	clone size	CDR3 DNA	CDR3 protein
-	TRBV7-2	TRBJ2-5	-	TGTGCCAGCAGCTTATCCGGGGCGGGACAAGAGACCCAGTACTTC	CASSLSGAGQETQYF
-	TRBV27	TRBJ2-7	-	TGTGCCAGCAAAACAGTTTCCGCCTCCTACGAGCAGTACTTC	CASKTVSASYEQYF
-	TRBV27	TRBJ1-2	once	TGTGCCAGCAGTCCCTCAACAGGGTCCCTTGGCTACACCTTC	CASSPSTGSLGYTF
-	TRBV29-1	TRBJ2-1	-	TGCAGCGTTGTTCTACGCAATGAGCAGTTCTTC	CSVVLRNEQFF
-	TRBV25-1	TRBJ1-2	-	TGTGCCAGCAGTGTTGGAGGGTATGGTGGCTACACCTTC	CASSVGGYGGYTF
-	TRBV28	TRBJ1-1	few	TGTGCCAGCAGTTCGACTAACACTGAAGCTTTCTTT	CASSSTNTEAFF
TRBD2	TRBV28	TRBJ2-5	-	TGTGCCAGCAGGACGACTAGCGGGGGAGAGACCCAGTACTTC	CASRTTSGGETQYF
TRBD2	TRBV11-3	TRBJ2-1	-	TGTGCCAGCAGTTCCGGACTAGCGGGGACATCCTACAATGAGCAGTTCTTC	CASSSGLAGTSYNEQFF
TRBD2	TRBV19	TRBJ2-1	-	TGTGCCAGTAGTACCGCTAGCGGGAGATTCTACAATGAGCAGTTCTTC	CASSTASGRFYNEQFF
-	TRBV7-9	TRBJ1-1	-	TGTGCCAGCAGCTTAGCGGGGAGGGCAGGGCCTAATTACGAAGCTTTCTTT	CASSLAGRAGPNYEAFF
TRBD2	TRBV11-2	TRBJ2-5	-	TGTGCCAGCAGCGTAGAGCGGGGGGGCCCCGGAGAGACCCAGTACTTC	CASSVERGGPGETQYF
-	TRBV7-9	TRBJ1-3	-	TGTGCCAGCAGCCACGCTATAGCTTCTGGAAACACCATATATTTT	CASSHAIASGNTIYF
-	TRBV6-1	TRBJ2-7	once	TGTGCCAGCAGTGAAGCGGAGCAGGGGGGTTCCTACGAGCAGTACTTC	CASSEAEQGGSYEQYF
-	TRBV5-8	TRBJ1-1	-	TGTGCCAGCAGCTTGGTCGAGGTGGGGAACACTGAAGCTTTCTTT	CASSLVEVGNTEAFF
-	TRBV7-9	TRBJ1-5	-	TGTGCCAGCAGCTTTCAGGATCAGCCCCAGCATTTT	CASSFQDQPQHF
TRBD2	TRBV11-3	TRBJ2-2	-	TGTGCCAGCAGCTTAAGCTTAATGGGACTAGCTAACACCGGGGAGCTGTTTTTT	CASSLSLMGLANTGELFF
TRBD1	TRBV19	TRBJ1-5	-	TGTGCCAGTAGTACGGGACAGCCCTATTATAGCAATCAGCCCCAGCATTTT	CASSTGQPYYSNQPQHF
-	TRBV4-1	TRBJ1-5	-	TGCGCCAGCAGTCTACAGGAGAATCAGCCCCAGCATTTT	CASSLQENQPQHF
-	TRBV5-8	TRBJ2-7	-	TGTGCCAGCAGCTTAGGGACTTCTGACTCCTACGAGCAGTACTTC	CASSLGTSDSYEQYF
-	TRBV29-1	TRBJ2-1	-	TGCAGCGTTGAAGATTGGGGGGTATATGAGCAGTTCTTC	CSVEDWGVYEQFF